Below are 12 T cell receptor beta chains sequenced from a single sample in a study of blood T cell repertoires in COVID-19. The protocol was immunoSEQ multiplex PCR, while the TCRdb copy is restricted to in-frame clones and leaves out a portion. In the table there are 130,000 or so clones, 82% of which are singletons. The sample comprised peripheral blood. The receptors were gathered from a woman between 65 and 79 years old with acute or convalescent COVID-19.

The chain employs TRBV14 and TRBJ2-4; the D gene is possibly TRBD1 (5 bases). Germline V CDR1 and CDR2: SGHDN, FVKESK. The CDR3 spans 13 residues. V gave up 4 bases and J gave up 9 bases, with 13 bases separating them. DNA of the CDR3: TGTGCCAGCAGCCCCCGACAGACGGTCATTCAGTACTTC. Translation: CASSPRQTVIQYF.

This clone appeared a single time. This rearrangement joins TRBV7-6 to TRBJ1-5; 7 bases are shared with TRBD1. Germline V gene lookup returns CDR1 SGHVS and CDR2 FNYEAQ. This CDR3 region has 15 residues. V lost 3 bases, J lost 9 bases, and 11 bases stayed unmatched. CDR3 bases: TGTGCCAGCAGCTTGGACAGGACGGGGCAATCGCCCCAGCATTTT. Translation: CASSLDRTGQSPQHF.

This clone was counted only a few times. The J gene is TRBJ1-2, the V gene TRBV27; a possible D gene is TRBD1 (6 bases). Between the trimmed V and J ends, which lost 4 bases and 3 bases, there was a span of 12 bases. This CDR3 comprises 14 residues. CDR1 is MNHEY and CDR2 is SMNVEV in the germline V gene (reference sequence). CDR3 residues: CASSSQTGDYGYTF. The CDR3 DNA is TGTGCCAGCAGTTCGCAGACAGGAGACTATGGCTACACCTTC.

CDR3 residues: CASSLATGPNYGYTF. The CDR3 DNA sequence: TGTGCCAGCAGCCTCGCGACAGGGCCTAACTATGGCTACACCTTC. This chain connects TRBV13 to TRBJ1-2, with 7 bases that match TRBD1. V trimming: 5 bases; J trimming: 0 bases; junction bases outside the gene matches: 6. Germline values: CDR1 PRHDT, CDR2 FYEKMQ (reference sequence). The CDR3 length is 15 residues.

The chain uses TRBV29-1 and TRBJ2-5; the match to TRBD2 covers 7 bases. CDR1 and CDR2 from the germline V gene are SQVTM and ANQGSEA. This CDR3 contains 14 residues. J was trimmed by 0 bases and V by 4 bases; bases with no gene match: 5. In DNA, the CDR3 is TGCAGCGTTGCGGTGGGGGGGAACCAAGAGACCCAGTACTTC. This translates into CSVAVGGNQETQYF.

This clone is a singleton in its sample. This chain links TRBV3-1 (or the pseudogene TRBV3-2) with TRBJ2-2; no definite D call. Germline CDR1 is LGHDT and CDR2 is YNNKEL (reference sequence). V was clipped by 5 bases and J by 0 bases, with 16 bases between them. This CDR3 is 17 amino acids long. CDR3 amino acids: CASSAHSISPNTGELFF. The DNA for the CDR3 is TGTGCCAGCAGCGCACATAGCATATCTCCGAACACCGGGGAGCTGTTTTTT.

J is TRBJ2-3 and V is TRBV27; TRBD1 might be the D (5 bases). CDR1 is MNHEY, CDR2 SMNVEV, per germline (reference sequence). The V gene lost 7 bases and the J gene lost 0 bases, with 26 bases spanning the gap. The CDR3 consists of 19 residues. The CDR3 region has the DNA TGTGCCAGCAAAGGTGCAGGGTTTAGCTTCAGTGCTAGCACAGATACGCAGTATTTT. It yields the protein CASKGAGFSFSASTDTQYF.

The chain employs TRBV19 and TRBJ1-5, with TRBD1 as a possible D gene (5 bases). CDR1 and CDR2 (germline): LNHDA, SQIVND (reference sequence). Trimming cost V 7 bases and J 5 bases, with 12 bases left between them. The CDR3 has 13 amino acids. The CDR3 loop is CASTPDSYQPQHF. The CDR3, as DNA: TGTGCCAGTACCCCAGACAGTTATCAGCCCCAGCATTTT.

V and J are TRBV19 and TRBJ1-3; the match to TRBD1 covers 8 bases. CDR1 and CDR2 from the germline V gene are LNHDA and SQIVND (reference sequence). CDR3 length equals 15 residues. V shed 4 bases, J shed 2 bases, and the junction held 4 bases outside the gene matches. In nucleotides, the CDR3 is TGTGCCAGTAGTACGACAGGGGCCGCTGGAAACACCATATATTTT. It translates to CASSTTGAAGNTIYF.

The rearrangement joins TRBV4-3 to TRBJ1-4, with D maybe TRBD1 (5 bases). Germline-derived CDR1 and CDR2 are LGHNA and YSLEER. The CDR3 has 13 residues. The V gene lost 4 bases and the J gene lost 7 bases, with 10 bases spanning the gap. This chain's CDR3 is CASSPRGGEKLFF. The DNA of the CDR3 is TGCGCCAGCAGCCCCCGCGGGGGTGAAAAACTGTTTTTT.

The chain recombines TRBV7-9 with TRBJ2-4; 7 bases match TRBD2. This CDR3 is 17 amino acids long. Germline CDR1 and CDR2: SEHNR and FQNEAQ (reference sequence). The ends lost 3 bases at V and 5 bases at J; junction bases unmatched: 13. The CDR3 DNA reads TGTGCCAGCAGCTTCCCCAGCGGGGAGGGGCACCAAAACATTCAGTACTTC. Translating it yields CASSFPSGEGHQNIQYF.

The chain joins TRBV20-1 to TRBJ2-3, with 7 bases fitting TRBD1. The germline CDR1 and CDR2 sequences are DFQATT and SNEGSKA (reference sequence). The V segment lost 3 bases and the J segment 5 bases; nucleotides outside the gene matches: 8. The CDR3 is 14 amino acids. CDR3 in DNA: TGCAGTGCTAGTATACAGGGGCCGGGAGATACGCAGTATTTT. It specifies CSASIQGPGDTQYF.